The 21 T cell receptor beta chains presented below share a single source sample, sequenced in a study of T cells in Graves' hyperthyroidism and ophthalmopathy. Regions amplified from RNA transcripts were the TCR beta CDR3 regions. In the first-round RT-PCR of the TCR CDR3, the HTBI primer set was used. TCRdb used MiXCR to reprocess the multiplex PCR reads, holding one entry per CDR3 protein. The data hold about 350,000 distinct CDR3 sequences, with about 15% observed a single time. Sequencing input: blood. All receptors come from a woman aged 25 to 39 with Graves' hyperthyroidism.

There are a few counts of this clonotype. V usage is TRBV7-2 and J usage is TRBJ2-7, with D perhaps matching TRBD2 (6 bases). CDR1 and CDR2 from the germline V gene are SGHTA and FQGNSA. Trimming cost V 5 bases and J 2 bases, with 16 bases left between them. This CDR3 is built from 15 residues. The CDR3 region is CASSPAPGLAYEQYF. The CDR3 nucleotides read TGTGCCAGCAGCCCCGCCCCGGGACTGGCCTACGAGCAGTACTTC.

The sample holds a few counts of this clonotype. The chain couples TRBV6-1 to TRBJ2-1; possibly TRBD2 for D (7 bases). Looked up from germline, CDR1 is MNHNS and CDR2 is SASEGT. With 5 bases removed from V and 11 bases from J, the gap between germline ends came to 10 bases. The CDR3 consists of 11 residues. Here the CDR3 reads CASSWGGKQFF. CDR3 bases: TGTGCCAGCAGTTGGGGGGGCAAGCAGTTCTTC.

This clonotype was seen a handful of times. This rearrangement joins TRBV5-8 to TRBJ2-5; 7 nucleotides line up with TRBD2. V shed 0 bases and J 4 bases; nucleotides not matched to a gene: 3. Germline V CDR1 and CDR2: SGHTS, YDEGEE. This CDR3 comprises 14 residues. CDR3 protein: CASSLVASGETQYF. CDR3 in DNA: TGTGCCAGCAGCTTGGTTGCTAGCGGAGAGACCCAGTACTTC.

The table lists this clonotype with many counts. This chain joins TRBV27 and TRBJ2-5, with 9 bases fitting TRBD1. The CDR3 is made up of 14 amino acids. Germline loops: CDR1 MNHEY, CDR2 SMNVEV (reference sequence). The ends lost 2 bases at V and 8 bases at J; junction bases unmatched: 6. The CDR3 region has the DNA TGTGCCAGCAGTTTAGGGACAGGGTCCGAAACCCAGTACTTC. Translation gives CASSLGTGSETQYF.

The V and J genes are TRBV30 and TRBJ1-6; D remains ambiguous. The length of the CDR3 is 11 residues. Germline loops: CDR1 GTSNPN, CDR2 SVGIG (reference sequence). Between the trimmed V and J ends, which lost 3 bases and 9 bases, there was a span of 6 bases. CDR3 in DNA: TGTGCCTGGAGGGAGAGTTCACCCCTCCACTTT. Its protein is CAWRESSPLHF.

This clonotype turned up a few times. The J gene is TRBJ1-4, the V gene TRBV19; D not resolved. The CDR3 has 15 amino acids. V was clipped by 6 bases and J by 8 bases, with 19 bases between them. CDR1 and CDR2 (germline): LNHDA, SQIVND (reference sequence). The CDR3 here is CASSDIWDIREKLFF. CDR3 nucleotide sequence: TGTGCCAGTAGCGACATATGGGATATCAGGGAAAAACTGTTTTTT.

This clonotype was recorded a few times. The gene calls are TRBV11-2 and TRBJ2-1, with D possibly being TRBD1 or TRBD2 (6 bases each). This CDR3 is 16 amino acids long. Looked up from germline, CDR1 is SGHAT and CDR2 is FQNNGV. V lost 10 bases and J 6 bases, leaving 25 bases between the germline ends. This CDR3 is CATGPGAWGSSNEQFF. CDR3 coding DNA: TGTGCCACCGGACCGGGGGCGTGGGGCTCTTCCAATGAGCAGTTCTTC.

This clonotype was recorded a few times. The rearrangement joins TRBV28 to TRBJ2-1; no clear D gene. In germline, CDR1 is MDHEN, CDR2 SYDVKM. The V gene lost 8 bases and the J gene lost 7 bases, with 15 bases spanning the gap. The CDR3 has 13 residues. Here the CDR3 reads CASEPQETNEQFF. The CDR3 region has the DNA TGTGCCAGCGAGCCCCAGGAAACTAATGAGCAGTTCTTC.

A word on this clonotype: This may be a read error, as it is one base from a much larger clone. The chain links TRBV20-1 to TRBJ2-7; 7 bases map to TRBD2. The CDR3 is 15 amino acids. CDR1 DFQATT and CDR2 SNEGSKA come from the germline V gene (reference sequence). V gave up 0 bases and J gave up 1 base; unmatched junction bases: 6. The CDR3 DNA is TGCAGTGCTAGAGATTCGGGGGGAAAGTCCTACGAGCAGTACTTC. Translated: CSARDSGGKSYEQYF.

This clonotype appeared many times. The rearrangement uses TRBV25-1 and TRBJ1-1; D is undetermined. The CDR3 consists of 12 residues. Trimming removed 5 bases at V and 1 base at J, with 5 bases between. Germline lookup yields CDR1 MGHDK and CDR2 SYGVNS. The CDR3 DNA sequence: TGTGCCAGCAGTCTATGGAACACTGAAGCTTTCTTT. This sequence encodes CASSLWNTEAFF.

This clonotype was observed a single time. The J gene is TRBJ2-7, the V gene TRBV19; a possible D gene is TRBD1 (6 bases). The CDR3 has 16 residues. Germline CDR1 is LNHDA and CDR2 is SQIVND (reference sequence). Trimming removed 5 bases from V and 2 bases from J, with 19 bases in between. The CDR3 coding sequence is TGTGCCAGTAGTGCCCGGACAGTCCAAAACCCCTACGAGCAGTACTTC. It translates to CASSARTVQNPYEQYF.

This clonotype was found a few times. This chain uses TRBV7-3 with TRBJ2-2; TRBD2 aligns across 11 bases. Germline values: CDR1 SGHTA, CDR2 FQGTGA. V was clipped by 4 bases and J by 6 bases; unmatched bases: 10. CDR3 length: 17 amino acids. CDR3 nucleotide sequence: TGTGCCAGCAGCTCTGATGAGACTAGCGGGATGTCCGGGGAGCTGTTTTTT. Amino acids: CASSSDETSGMSGELFF.

The sample holds many counts of this clonotype. The chain has TRBV3-1 and TRBJ1-1; D is unresolved. The ends were cut back, 4 bases at V and 8 bases at J, with 8 bases in the middle. CDR3 size: 11 residues. Germline CDR1 LGHDT, CDR2 YNNKEL (reference sequence). CDR3 nucleotide sequence: TGTGCCAGCAGCCTGCTTGGGGAAGCTTTCTTT. Amino acid sequence: CASSLLGEAFF.

Concerning this clonotype: A single base separates this from a much larger clone, so it may be a read error. The CDR3 region is CASGENYGQYF. Here the CDR3 DNA reads TGTGCCAGCGGTGAGAACTACGGGCAGTACTTC. This rearrangement joins TRBV28 to TRBJ2-7; D ambiguous. Germline values: CDR1 MDHEN, CDR2 SYDVKM. CDR3 length equals 11 residues. The full variable domain, with the rest looked up from reference TRBV28 and TRBJ2-7, is DVKVTQSSRYLVKRTGEKVFLECVQDMDHENMFWYRQDPGLGLRLIYFSYDVKMKEKGDIPEGYSVSREKKERFSLILESASTNQTSMYLCASGENYGQYFGPGTRLTVT.

This chain connects TRBV27 to TRBJ2-1; 8 nucleotides align to TRBD2. V dropped 2 bases and J dropped 5; count of bases not matched to a gene: 5. CDR3 size: 15 residues. Germline V gives CDR1 MNHEY, CDR2 SMNVEV (reference sequence). The CDR3 loop is CASSLLAGFHNEQFF. CDR3 DNA: TGTGCCAGCAGTTTACTAGCGGGTTTCCACAATGAGCAGTTCTTC.

This clonotype was picked up a small number of times. The chain recombines TRBV11-2 with TRBJ2-7; tentatively, D is TRBD2 (6 bases). Deletions cut 1 base from V and 7 bases from J, with 17 bases between. Germline CDR1 SGHAT, CDR2 FQNNGV. The CDR3 totals 15 residues. The CDR3 here is CASSLGPGTSWEQYF. The CDR3 DNA reads TGTGCCAGCAGCTTAGGCCCAGGGACTTCCTGGGAGCAGTACTTC.

This clonotype was recorded many times. V and J are TRBV28 and TRBJ1-4, with a weak D call TRBD1 (5 bases). CDR3 length equals 13 residues. CDR1 and CDR2 (germline): MDHEN, SYDVKM. Trimming removed 8 bases at V and 7 bases at J, with 14 bases between. CDR3: CASVSGQAEKLFF. In DNA, the CDR3 is TGTGCCAGCGTCTCGGGGCAGGCTGAAAAACTGTTTTTT.

This sequence joins TRBV6-1 and TRBJ2-7, with a tentative D call TRBD2 (5 bases). The CDR3 runs to 14 residues. The ends were cut back, 6 bases at V and 6 bases at J, with 18 bases in the middle. Per the germline V gene, CDR1 is MNHNS and CDR2 is SASEGT. This chain's CDR3 is CASSQSGLRIEQYF. The CDR3 nucleotides read TGTGCCAGCAGCCAAAGCGGCTTAAGGATCGAGCAGTACTTC.

This clonotype was seen ten or more times. This chain links TRBV12-3 or TRBV12-4 with TRBJ2-1, with 10 bases fitting TRBD1. The CDR3 totals 17 residues. With 2 bases clipped from V and 6 bases from J, the junction kept 10 bases outside the gene matches. The CDR3 loop is CASSLRGTGVGINEQFF. For the CDR3, the DNA is TGTGCCAGCAGTTTAAGGGGGACAGGGGTGGGGATCAATGAGCAGTTCTTC.

This clonotype was recorded a few times. The gene calls are TRBV15 and TRBJ1-5; D unclear. Germline assignment: CDR1 LNHNV and CDR2 YYDKDF (reference sequence). Trimming shortened V by 8 bases and J by 4 bases, and 12 bases separated the two germline ends. The CDR3 extends over 13 amino acids. CDR3 residues: CATQPGSNQPQHF. CDR3 DNA sequence: TGTGCCACCCAGCCAGGCTCTAATCAGCCCCAGCATTTT.

The chain recombines TRBV5-6 with TRBJ2-7, with a tentative D call TRBD2 (6 bases). The CDR3 is 14 amino acids. Trimming shortened V by 2 bases and J by 6 bases, and 15 bases separated the two germline ends. The germline gives CDR1 SGHDT, CDR2 YYEEEE. CDR3 in amino acids: CASSFGDSPVEQYF. The CDR3 DNA sequence: TGTGCCAGCAGCTTTGGGGACTCCCCTGTCGAGCAGTACTTC. The entire variable domain, with the rest obtained from reference TRBV5-6 and TRBJ2-7, is as follows: DAGVTQSPTHLIKTRGQQVTLRCSPKSGHDTVSWYQQALGQGPQFIFQYYEEEERQRGNFPDRFSGHQFPNYSSELNVNALLLGDSALYLCASSFGDSPVEQYFGPGTRLTVT.